This T cell receptor beta chain is from a study of T cell responses to AZD1222 COVID-19 vaccine. The study's findings and limits: Spike regions recognized by vaccine-associated CD4 TCRs spanned the protein, led by 160-218 and 743-854. White British people made up most donors, females outnumbered males, and clonal diversity was possibly underestimated. Only a handful of people who got AZD1222 tested seropositive at baseline.

Data came from immunoSEQ multiplex PCR; TCRdb stores just in-frame clones and leaves some out. The table lists roughly 99,000 clones, roughly nine tenths of them singletons. V lost 4 bases, J lost 2 bases, and 6 bases lay in between. Germline V lookup: CDR1 LGHNA, CDR2 YNFKEQ. The CDR3 runs 13 residues. Regarding this clone: The target antigen is unknown.

This material consisted of peripheral blood, taken on day 0 of AZD1222 vaccination. This TCR came from an adult in good health. This chain joins TRBV4-2 and TRBJ2-1; D is unclear. The CDR3 DNA sequence: TGTGCCAGCAGCCCCACAACCTACAATGAGCAGTTCTTC. It translates to CASSPTTYNEQFF.